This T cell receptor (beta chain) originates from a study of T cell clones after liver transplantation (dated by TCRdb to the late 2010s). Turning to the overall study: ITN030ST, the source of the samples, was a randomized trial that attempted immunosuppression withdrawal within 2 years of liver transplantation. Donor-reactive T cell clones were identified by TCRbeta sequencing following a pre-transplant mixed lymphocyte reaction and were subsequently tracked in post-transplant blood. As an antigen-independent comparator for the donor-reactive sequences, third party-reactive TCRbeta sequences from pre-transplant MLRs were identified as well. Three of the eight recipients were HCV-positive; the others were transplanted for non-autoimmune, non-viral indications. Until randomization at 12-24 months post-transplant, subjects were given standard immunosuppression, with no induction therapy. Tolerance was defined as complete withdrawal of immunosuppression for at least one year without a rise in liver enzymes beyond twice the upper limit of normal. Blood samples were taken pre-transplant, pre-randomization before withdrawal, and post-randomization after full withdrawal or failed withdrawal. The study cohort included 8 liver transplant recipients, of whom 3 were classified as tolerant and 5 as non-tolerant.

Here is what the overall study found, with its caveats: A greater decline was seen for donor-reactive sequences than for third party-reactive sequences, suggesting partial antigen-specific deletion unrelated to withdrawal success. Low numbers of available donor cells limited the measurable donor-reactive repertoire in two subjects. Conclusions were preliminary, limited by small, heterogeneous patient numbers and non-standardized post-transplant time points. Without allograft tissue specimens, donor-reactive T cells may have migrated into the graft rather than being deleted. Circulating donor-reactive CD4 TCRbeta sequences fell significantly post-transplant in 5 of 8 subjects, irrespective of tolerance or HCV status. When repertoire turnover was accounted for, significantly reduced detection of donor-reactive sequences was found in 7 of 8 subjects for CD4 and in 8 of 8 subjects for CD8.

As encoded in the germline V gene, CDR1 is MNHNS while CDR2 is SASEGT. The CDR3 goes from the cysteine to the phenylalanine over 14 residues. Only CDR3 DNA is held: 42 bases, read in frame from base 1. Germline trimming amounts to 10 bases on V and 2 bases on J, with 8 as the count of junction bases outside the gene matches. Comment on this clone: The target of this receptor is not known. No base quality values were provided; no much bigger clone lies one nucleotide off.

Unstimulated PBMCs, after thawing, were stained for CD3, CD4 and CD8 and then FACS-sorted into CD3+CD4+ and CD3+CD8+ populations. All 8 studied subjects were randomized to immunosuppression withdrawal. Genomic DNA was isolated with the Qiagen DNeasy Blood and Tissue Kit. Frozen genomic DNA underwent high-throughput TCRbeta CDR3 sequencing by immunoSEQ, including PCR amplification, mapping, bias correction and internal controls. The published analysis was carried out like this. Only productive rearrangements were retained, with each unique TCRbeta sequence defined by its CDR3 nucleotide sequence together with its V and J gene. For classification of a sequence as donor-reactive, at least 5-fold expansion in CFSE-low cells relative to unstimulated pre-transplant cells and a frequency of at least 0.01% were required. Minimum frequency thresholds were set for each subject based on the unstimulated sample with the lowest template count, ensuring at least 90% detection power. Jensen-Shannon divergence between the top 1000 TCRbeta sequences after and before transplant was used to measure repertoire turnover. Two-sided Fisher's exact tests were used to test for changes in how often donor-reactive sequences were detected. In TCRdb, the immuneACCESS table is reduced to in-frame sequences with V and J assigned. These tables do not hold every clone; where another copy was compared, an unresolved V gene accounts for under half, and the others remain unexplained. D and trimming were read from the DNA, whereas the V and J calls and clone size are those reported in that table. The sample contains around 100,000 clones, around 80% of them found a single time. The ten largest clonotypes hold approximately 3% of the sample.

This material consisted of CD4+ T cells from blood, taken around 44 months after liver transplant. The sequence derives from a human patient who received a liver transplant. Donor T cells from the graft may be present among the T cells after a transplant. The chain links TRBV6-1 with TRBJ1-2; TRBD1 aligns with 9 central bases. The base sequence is TGTGCCAACCAACAGGGGGCGCCGAACTATGGCTACACCTTC. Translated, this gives CANQQGAPNYGYTF.